This T cell receptor beta chain is from a study of blood T cell repertoires in COVID-19. Across the whole study: Sites in the United States, Italy and Spain provided acute and convalescent COVID-19 samples. PBMCs, B-cell-depleted T cells, or T cells were the source of the cDNA or gDNA that made up the material.

Original analysis: From reference gene primer amplification, estimates of nucleated cell counts were derived. Profiled with immunoSEQ multiplex PCR; TCRdb holds only in-frame clones, not every one. V, J and clone size were drawn from that table, and D and trimming were deduced from the DNA. In the table there are more than 250,000 clones, 70% to 90% of which are singletons. Trimming cost V 7 bases and J 0 bases; bases outside gene matches: 6. Germline V lookup: CDR1 MDHEN, CDR2 SYDVKM. The CDR3 is 15 residues long. The sequenced material came from peripheral blood. The source of this sequence is a man younger than 30 with active or convalescent COVID-19. The rearrangement links TRBV28 to TRBJ1-5; 7 nucleotides match TRBD1. CDR3 sequence (DNA): TGTGCCAGCACTAACAGGGGACCTAGCAATCAGCCCCAGCATTTT. It is translated as CASTNRGPSNQPQHF.